This entry describes one T cell receptor (beta chain). The CDR3 goes on 3 residues after the read ends, and that part is filled in from the germline J gene. This sample is part of a study of T cells in women clearing cervical HPV infection. Profiled with immunoSEQ multiplex PCR; TCRdb holds only in-frame clones, not every one. The repertoire shows under 45,000 clones; the top ten hold 4.8%. Germline V gene sequence: CDR1 ENHRY, CDR2 SYGVKD. CDR3 length equals 13 residues. V shed 11 bases and J shed 7 bases, with 15 bases lying between them. Sample: blood buffy coat. The V gene is TRBV10-3, the J gene TRBJ1-6; maybe TRBD1 (6 bases). The source of this sequence is a woman between 18 and 75 years old with a cervical HPV16 infection that either progressed to CIN3+ or cleared (not recorded which). The DNA read from the CDR3 is TGTGCCGTCGGCAGGGGTCGGAATTCACCC. Its protein product is CAVGRGRNSP. The full CDR3 is CAVGRGRNSPLHF.